Following are 18 T cell receptor beta chains from one sample sequenced in a study of T cell repertoires in cytomegalovirus infection. TCRdb processed the reads anew with MiXCR; each CDR3 protein has one entry. The sample carries a few hundred thousand distinct CDR3 sequences, around two fifths recorded once. These receptors' antigens are unknown. This specimen consisted of cultured PBMCs, obtained from culture after CMV antigen stimulation. The receptors were gathered from a human donor in good health (CMV status not recorded). Some clones in this sample may be carry-over from other donors' samples.

This clonotype was detected a few times. The chain has TRBV6-6 and TRBJ1-2, with unresolved D. The germline gives CDR1 MNHNY, CDR2 SVGAGI (reference sequence). This CDR3 has 17 amino acids. V was cut by 0 bases and J by 0 bases, with 14 bases left in between. CDR3 amino acids: CASSYSIDPGANYGYTF. The CDR3 DNA reads TGTGCCAGCAGTTACTCGATAGACCCTGGAGCTAACTATGGCTACACCTTC.

The V and J genes are TRBV10-3 and TRBJ2-1; 8 bases are shared with TRBD1. J gave up 8 bases and V 4 bases, and 16 bases lay outside the gene matches. CDR1 and CDR2 (germline): ENHRY, SYGVKD. The CDR3 consists of 17 residues. The CDR3 nucleotides read TGTGCCATCAGTGGGGGACAGGATGGCCTCCCCGCCGATGAGCAGTTCTTC. This sequence encodes CAISGGQDGLPADEQFF.

DNA for the CDR3: TGTGCCAGCAGCCGACCCCGGGGTAGCGGTGATGAGCAGTTCTTC. Protein: CASSRPRGSGDEQFF. This chain joins TRBV5-4 and TRBJ2-1; TRBD2 might be the D (6 bases). Germline V gene lookup returns CDR1 SGHNT and CDR2 YYREEE (reference sequence). The CDR3 contains 15 residues. V lost 4 bases and J lost 8, with 19 bases in between.

This chain links TRBV7-6 with TRBJ2-1; D is possibly TRBD1 (5 bases). V was cut by 4 bases and J by 1 base, with 14 bases left in between. Germline V gene data show CDR1 as SGHVS and CDR2 as FNYEAQ. The CDR3 runs 16 residues. Here the CDR3 DNA reads TGTGCCAGCAGCTCCACGCAGGGCAAATCCTACAATGAGCAGTTCTTC. Translating gives CASSSTQGKSYNEQFF.

This clonotype was detected only a few times. This sequence joins TRBV27 and TRBJ2-5; a possible D gene is TRBD1 (6 bases). The germline V gene has CDR1 MNHEY and CDR2 SMNVEV (reference sequence). The CDR3 sequence is 14 residues long. Trimming pared 4 bases from V and 0 bases from J, leaving 9 bases between. CDR3 DNA sequence: TGTGCCAGCAGTTGGGGGCGGTACCAAGAGACCCAGTACTTC. Protein: CASSWGRYQETQYF.

V and J are TRBV15 and TRBJ2-1, with 8 bases identical to TRBD2. Germline V gene sequence: CDR1 LNHNV, CDR2 YYDKDF (reference sequence). The trim removed 9 bases at V and 6 bases at J, leaving 7 bases unmatched. The CDR3 has 13 amino acids. In DNA, the CDR3 is TGTGCCACTTCGGGAGGGCCCTTCAATGAGCAGTTCTTC. Amino acid sequence: CATSGGPFNEQFF.

This clonotype was seen a handful of times. The DNA of the CDR3 is TGTGCCAGCAGTTACCCCGCGACCCTGAACACTGAAGCTTTCTTT. This sequence encodes CASSYPATLNTEAFF. V usage is TRBV6-2 or TRBV6-3 and J usage is TRBJ1-1, with no clear D. The germline V gene encodes CDR1 MNHEY and CDR2 SVGEGT. V lost 2 bases and J 0 bases, leaving 10 bases between the germline ends. This CDR3 comprises 15 residues.

This rearrangement joins TRBV28 to TRBJ2-1; 13 bases are shared with TRBD2. With V trimmed by 6 bases and J by 8 bases, 10 bases remained unmatched. Germline assignment: CDR1 MDHEN and CDR2 SYDVKM. CDR3 length: 16 amino acids. CDR3 amino acids: CASSPLGTSGDDEQFF. The CDR3 DNA sequence: TGTGCCAGCAGCCCTTTAGGGACTAGCGGGGACGATGAGCAGTTCTTC.

This chain uses TRBV7-6 with TRBJ2-1, with D perhaps TRBD1 or TRBD2 (5 bases each). CDR1 is SGHVS and CDR2 is FNYEAQ in the germline V gene. The CDR3 is 14 amino acids. V was pared by 5 bases and J by 7 bases, with 15 bases between. The CDR3 protein is CASSRGQGSNEQFF. The CDR3 DNA sequence: TGTGCCAGCAGCCGAGGGCAGGGCTCGAATGAGCAGTTCTTC.

The chain combines TRBV5-1 with TRBJ1-1, with 7 nucleotides matching TRBD1. V lost 0 bases to trimming and J lost 4 bases; unmatched junction nucleotides: 6. CDR1 SGHRS and CDR2 YFSETQ come from the germline V gene. The CDR3 has 15 residues. CDR3 sequence (DNA): TGCGCCAGCAGCTTGGCCCGACAGGGAGGCACTGAAGCTTTCTTT. This encodes CASSLARQGGTEAFF.

CDR3 coding DNA: TGTGCCAGCAGTGAAGGGTGGGACACGCTCTACGAGCAGTACTTC. Translating it yields CASSEGWDTLYEQYF. The gene calls are TRBV6-1 and TRBJ2-7; weak D call: TRBD1 (6 bases). The germline CDR1 and CDR2 sequences are MNHNS and SASEGT. CDR3 length: 15 amino acids. The germline V and J ends were trimmed by 1 base and 3 bases, with 13 bases remaining between them.

The chain is built from TRBV27 and TRBJ1-6; D is uncertain. The V and J ends lost 4 bases and 0 bases respectively, with 10 bases between them. This CDR3 spans 16 amino acids. Germline V gene lookup returns CDR1 MNHEY and CDR2 SMNVEV (reference sequence). The CDR3 coding sequence is TGTGCCAGCAGTTGGGCGGGGAGCTCCTATAATTCACCCCTCCACTTT. Its translation: CASSWAGSSYNSPLHF.

This clonotype was counted only a few times. The gene calls are TRBV6-2 or TRBV6-3 and TRBJ1-2; TRBD1 aligns across 9 bases. The CDR3 sequence is 14 residues long. Germline assignment: CDR1 MNHEY and CDR2 SVGEGT. The ends lost 5 bases at V and 4 bases at J; junction bases unmatched: 5. The CDR3 region is CASSTTGGGYGYTF. The CDR3 nucleotides are TGTGCCAGCAGTACAACAGGGGGCGGCTATGGCTACACCTTC.

There are a few counts of this clonotype. V is TRBV20-1 and J is TRBJ2-7, with a possible D match to TRBD2 (6 bases). Per the germline V gene, CDR1 is DFQATT and CDR2 is SNEGSKA (reference sequence). CDR3 length: 14 amino acids. The germline V and J ends were trimmed by 5 bases and 0 bases, with 14 bases remaining between them. CDR3 in amino acids: CSASMEGASYEQYF. The CDR3 region has the DNA TGCAGTGCTTCAATGGAGGGCGCCTCCTACGAGCAGTACTTC.

This clonotype was observed a handful of times. The rearrangement joins TRBV7-2 to TRBJ1-3; D remains ambiguous. This CDR3 is built from 13 residues. Germline CDR1 and CDR2: SGHTA and FQGNSA. Trimming took off 3 bases at V and 5 bases at J, with 8 bases between the two ends. CDR3 in DNA: TGTGCCAGCAGCTTCACCGACAGAAACACCATATATTTT. This sequence encodes CASSFTDRNTIYF.

The chain uses TRBV6-5 and TRBJ1-6; 8 nucleotides line up with TRBD1. The ends lost 10 bases at V and 6 bases at J; junction bases unmatched: 5. CDR3 length: 13 residues. CDR1 is MNHEY, CDR2 SVGAGI, per germline. DNA of the CDR3: TGTGCCACCGGAGGACAGGGTAATTCACCCCTCCACTTT. The encoded protein is CATGGQGNSPLHF.

This clonotype was counted between two and nine times. V usage is TRBV6-1 and J usage is TRBJ2-1; D gene unclear. The germline V gene encodes CDR1 MNHNS and CDR2 SASEGT. V lost 2 bases and J 6 bases, leaving 14 bases between the germline ends. There are 15 residues in the CDR3. The CDR3 region is CASSERAGISNEQFF. CDR3 DNA sequence: TGTGCCAGCAGTGAAAGGGCTGGCATTAGCAATGAGCAGTTCTTC.

The DNA of the CDR3 is TGTGCCAGCACCCAGTCGGGACTCCGCTCTGGAAACACCATATATTTT. This translates into CASTQSGLRSGNTIYF. The chain recombines TRBV12-3 or TRBV12-4 with TRBJ1-3, with D possibly matching TRBD1 (5 bases). The CDR3 covers 16 residues. V lost 7 bases and J 0 bases, leaving 16 bases between the germline ends.